Sequencing of this T cell receptor (beta chain) was carried out in a study of cytomegalovirus exposure and HLA in healthy donors. PCR primers comprised 60 Vbeta and 13 Jbeta primers. Generated by immunoSEQ multiplex PCR, the TCRdb table keeps only in-frame clones and is missing some. The sample has roughly 90,000 clones, about 80% seen once. J gave up 5 bases and V 3 bases, and 8 bases lay outside the gene matches. This CDR3 has 16 residues. The V gene's germline CDR1 is LGHNA and CDR2 YSLEER. Concerning this clone: As yet, its antigen is unknown.

Study-wide findings and caveats: Later analysis showed TCR association rates varying by HLA locus, highest for DRB1 and lowest for HLA-C. Most TCR beta V segments were productive about 87% or about 30% of the time in an earlier analysis.

The sequence was collected from a man aged 25 to 40 in good health and CMV-seronegative. This chain connects TRBV4-3 to TRBJ1-4; TRBD1 matches 8 bases. The specimen was PBMCs. The CDR3 loop is CASSQYPGQANEKLFF. DNA of the CDR3: TGCGCCAGCAGCCAGTATCCGGGACAGGCGAATGAAAAACTGTTTTTT.